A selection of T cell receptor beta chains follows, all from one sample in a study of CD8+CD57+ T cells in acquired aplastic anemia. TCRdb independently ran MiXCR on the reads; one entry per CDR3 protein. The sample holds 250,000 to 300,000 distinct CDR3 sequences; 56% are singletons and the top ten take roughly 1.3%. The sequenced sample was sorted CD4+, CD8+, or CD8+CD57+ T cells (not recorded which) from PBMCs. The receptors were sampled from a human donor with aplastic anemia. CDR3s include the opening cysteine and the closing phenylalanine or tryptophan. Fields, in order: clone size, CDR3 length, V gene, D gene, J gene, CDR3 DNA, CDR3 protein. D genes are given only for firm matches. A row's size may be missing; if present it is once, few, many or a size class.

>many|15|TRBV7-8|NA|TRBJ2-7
TGTGCCAGCAGCTCGACTGGGGAGAACCCCTACGAGCAGTACTTC
CASSSTGENPYEQYF
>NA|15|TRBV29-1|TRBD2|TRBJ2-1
TGCAGCGTTGAGGCACCGGGACTAGGAACCAATGAGCAGTTCTTC
CSVEAPGLGTNEQFF
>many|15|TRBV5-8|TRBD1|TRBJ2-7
TGTGCCAGCAGCAAGGGACAGGGAACCGTCTACGAGCAGTACTTC
CASSKGQGTVYEQYF
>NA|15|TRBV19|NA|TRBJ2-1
TGTGCCAGTAGTATTTGGAGGGGCTCCCTAGGTGAGCAGTTCTTC
CASSIWRGSLGEQFF
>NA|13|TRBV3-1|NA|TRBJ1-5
TGTGCCTGCGGCCCGGGACGAGATCAGCCCCAGCATTTT
CACGPGRDQPQHF
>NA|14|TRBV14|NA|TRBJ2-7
TGTGCCAGCAGCCAAGAGGGCCGGTCGGGGGAGCAGTACTTC
CASSQEGRSGEQYF
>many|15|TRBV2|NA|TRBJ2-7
TGTGCCAGCGGTGCGTGGAGGGTGCTGAGAGGGGAGCAGTACTTC
CASGAWRVLRGEQYF
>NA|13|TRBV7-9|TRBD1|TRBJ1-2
TGTGCCAGCAGCTTAGGGACAGGGTTCGGGATAACCTTC
CASSLGTGFGITF
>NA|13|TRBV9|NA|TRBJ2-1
TGTGCCAGCAGCGTCGGCTGGGCTAATGAGCAGTTCTTC
CASSVGWANEQFF
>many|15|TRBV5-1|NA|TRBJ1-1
TGCGCCAGCAGCTTGGAGGCGAATTCGAACACTGAAGCTTTCTTT
CASSLEANSNTEAFF
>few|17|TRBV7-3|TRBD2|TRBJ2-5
TGTGCCAGCAGCTCATTAGCGGGAGGTAGGGAGGGAGAGACCCAGTACTTC
CASSSLAGGREGETQYF
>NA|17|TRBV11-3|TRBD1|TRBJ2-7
TGTGCCAGCAGCTTAGTAGGGACAGGGGGCGCGAACTACGAGCAGTACTTC
CASSLVGTGGANYEQYF
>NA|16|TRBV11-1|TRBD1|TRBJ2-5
TGTGCCAGCAGCTTAGCAGTAGGGGACAGGGGGGAGACCCAGTACTTC
CASSLAVGDRGETQYF